This TCR beta chain was sequenced in a study of spatial heterogeneity in lung cancer. Study-wide background: Each distinct TCR and UMI combination averaged more than ten appearances in raw reads.

Overall study findings and caveats: Detection of ubiquitous tumor TCRs in blood was higher at resection than follow-up.

Individually, TCR cDNA molecules were each labelled with a unique molecular identifier. MiXCR, applied by TCRdb to the 5' RACE reads, yields one record per CDR3 protein. This sample has tens of thousands of distinct CDR3 sequences, with about 13% found just once. There are a few counts of this clonotype. Its matching antigen is unknown. Germline values: CDR1 SGHVS, CDR2 FQNEAQ. The V end was cut by 1 base, the J end by 3 bases, with 6 bases between. The CDR3 covers 13 residues. Time point specified: sample taken at primary tumor resection. Without sorting, whole RNA was sequenced from tumor, nontumor lung or frozen PBMC.

This rearrangement joins TRBV7-8 to TRBJ1-1; D is ambiguous. The TCR comes from a male donor with early-stage non-small cell lung cancer. The sequencing here drew on PBMCs, taken at surgery. As DNA, the CDR3 is TGTGCCAGCAGCTTAGAGCGGGACACTGAAGCTTTCTTT. As protein: CASSLERDTEAFF.